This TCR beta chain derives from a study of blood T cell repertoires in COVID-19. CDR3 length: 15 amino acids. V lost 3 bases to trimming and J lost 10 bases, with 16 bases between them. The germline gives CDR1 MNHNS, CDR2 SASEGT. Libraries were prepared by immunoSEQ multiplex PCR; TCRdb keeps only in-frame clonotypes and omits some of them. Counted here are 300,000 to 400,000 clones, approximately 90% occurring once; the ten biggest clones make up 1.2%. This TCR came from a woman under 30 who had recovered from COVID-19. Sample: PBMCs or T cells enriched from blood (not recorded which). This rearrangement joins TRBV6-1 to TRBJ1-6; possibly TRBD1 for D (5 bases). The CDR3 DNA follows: TGTGCCAGCAGTGAGATCTGGGTGAAGGGGTCACCCCTCCACTTT. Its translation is CASSEIWVKGSPLHF.